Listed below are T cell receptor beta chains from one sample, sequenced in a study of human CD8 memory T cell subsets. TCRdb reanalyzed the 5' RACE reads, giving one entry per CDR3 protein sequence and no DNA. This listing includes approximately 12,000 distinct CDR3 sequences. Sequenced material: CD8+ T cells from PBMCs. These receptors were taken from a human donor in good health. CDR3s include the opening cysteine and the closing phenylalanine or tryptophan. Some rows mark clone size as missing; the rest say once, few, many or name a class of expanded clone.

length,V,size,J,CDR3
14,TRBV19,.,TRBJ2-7,CASSILHTSYEQYF
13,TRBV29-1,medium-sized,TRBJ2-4,CSVTNAGDGIQYF
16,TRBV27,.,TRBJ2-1,CASSVLVGRAPDEQFF
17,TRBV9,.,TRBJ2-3,CASSVDGVSERTDTQYF
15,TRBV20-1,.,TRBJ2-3,CSARFLGDLSDTQYF
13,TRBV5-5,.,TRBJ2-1,CASSTGVDNEQFF
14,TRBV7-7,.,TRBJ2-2,CASSIRDYSGELFF
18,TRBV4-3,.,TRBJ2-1,CASSQDKATSGGYNEQFF
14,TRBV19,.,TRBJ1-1,CASSIGVMNTEAFF
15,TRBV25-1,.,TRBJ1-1,CASSEWPGLNTEAFF
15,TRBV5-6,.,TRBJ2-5,CASSLGQQYQETQYF
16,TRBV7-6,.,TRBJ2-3,CASSILDRGGTDTQYF
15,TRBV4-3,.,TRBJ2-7,CASSQDRQGSYEQYF
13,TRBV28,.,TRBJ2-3,CASVWAERDTQYF
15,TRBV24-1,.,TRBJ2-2,CATSDLPSGAGELFF
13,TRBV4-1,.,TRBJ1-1,CASSQFWGTEAFF
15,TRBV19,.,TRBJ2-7,CASSISPSSSYEQYF
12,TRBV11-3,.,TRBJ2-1,CASSVAGSEQFF
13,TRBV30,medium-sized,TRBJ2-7,CAWSGWDSYEQYF
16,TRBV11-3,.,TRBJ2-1,CASSLDGGGNYNEQFF
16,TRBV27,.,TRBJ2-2,CASSFGTVSNTGELFF
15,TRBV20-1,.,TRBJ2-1,CSARDIDFWDGEQFF
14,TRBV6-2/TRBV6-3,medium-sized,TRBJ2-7,CASSRTVYSYEQYF
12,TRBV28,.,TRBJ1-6,CASTTGNSPLHF
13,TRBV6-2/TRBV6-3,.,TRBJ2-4,CASSVGAKNIQYF
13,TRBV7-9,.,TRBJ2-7,CASLGTASYEQYF
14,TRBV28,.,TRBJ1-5,CASSTRTGNQPQHF
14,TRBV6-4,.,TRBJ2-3,CASSLEVGTDTQYF
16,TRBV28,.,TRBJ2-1,CASSPADREMDNEQFF
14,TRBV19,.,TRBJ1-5,CASSNGFGNQPQHF
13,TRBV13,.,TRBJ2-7,CASSLEQRDEQYF
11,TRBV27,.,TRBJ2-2,CASRGTGELFF
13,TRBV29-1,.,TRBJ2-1,CSVSGRGPNEQFF
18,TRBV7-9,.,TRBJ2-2,CASSPRDRPDGNTGELFF
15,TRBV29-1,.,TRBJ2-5,CSVFAGTSYQETQYF
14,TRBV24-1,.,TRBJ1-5,CATSLQGSNQPQHF
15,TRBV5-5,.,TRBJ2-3,CASSLEGGGTDTQYF
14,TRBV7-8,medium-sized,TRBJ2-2,CASSFQYGTGELFF
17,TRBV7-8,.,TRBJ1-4,CASSLVVRGTANEKLFF
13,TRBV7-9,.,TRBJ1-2,CASSLEAPGGYTF
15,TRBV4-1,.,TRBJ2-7,CASSPNSGGTYEQYF
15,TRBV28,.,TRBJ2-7,CASRPAGTSTDEQYF
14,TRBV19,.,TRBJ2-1,CASRPQDSYNEQFF
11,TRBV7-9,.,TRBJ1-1,CASSGFTEAFF
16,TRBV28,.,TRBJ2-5,CASSLLAGSYQETQYF
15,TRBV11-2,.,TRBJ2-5,CASSFRTSGQETQYF